This passage covers 25 T cell receptor beta chains from one sample sequenced in a study of T cell responses to AZD1222 COVID-19 vaccine. Clones were read by immunoSEQ multiplex PCR, and TCRdb kept only the in-frame ones, dropping some. Of roughly 93,000 clones listed, about nine tenths are singletons. Specimen: peripheral blood, collected 28 days after the second AZD1222 dose. These receptor sequences come from an adult who received the AZD1222 COVID-19 vaccine.

The chain carries TRBV5-1 and TRBJ2-7; no definite D call. CDR1 and CDR2 (germline): SGHRS, YFSETQ. The CDR3 is 14 amino acids. The germline V and J ends were trimmed by 0 bases and 2 bases, with 9 bases remaining between them. The CDR3 is CASSLDAGPYEQYF. CDR3 bases: TGCGCCAGCAGCTTGGATGCAGGCCCCTACGAGCAGTACTTC.

J is TRBJ2-2 and V is TRBV18; unclear D gene. Germline CDR1 is KGHSH and CDR2 is LQKENI. Between the trimmed V and J ends, which lost 8 bases and 0 bases, there was a span of 7 bases. The CDR3 is 13 residues long. The CDR3 region is CASRTSNTGELFF. Here the CDR3 DNA reads TGTGCCAGCAGGACCTCGAACACCGGGGAGCTGTTTTTT.

V usage is TRBV10-3 and J usage is TRBJ2-2, with 8 nucleotides matching TRBD1. V shed 7 bases, J shed 0 bases, and the junction held 7 bases outside the gene matches. From germline, CDR1 is ENHRY and CDR2 SYGVKD. The CDR3 is made up of 16 amino acids. In nucleotides, the CDR3 is TGTGCCATCAAATCCGGGACAGGAGCGAACACCGGGGAGCTGTTTTTT. It translates to CAIKSGTGANTGELFF.

This chain joins TRBV9 and TRBJ1-4; 8 bases line up with TRBD1. This CDR3 has 17 amino acids. The germline CDR1 and CDR2 sequences are SGDLS and YYNGEE. Trimming took 4 bases from V and 5 from J; bases not matched to a gene: 13. CDR3 nucleotide sequence: TGTGCCAGCAGCCCGGACAGGGAAGCGGGGCGGAATGAAAAACTGTTTTTT. Translation gives CASSPDREAGRNEKLFF. Full variable domain (rest looked up from reference TRBV9 and TRBJ1-4): DSGVTQTPKHLITATGQRVTLRCSPRSGDLSVYWYQQSLDQGLQFLIQYYNGEERAKGNILERFSAQQFPDLHSELNLSSLELGDSALYFCASSPDREAGRNEKLFFGSGTQLSVL.

Of note for this clone: An end of the junction differs from the germline gene, which may be a read error. The chain joins TRBV27 to TRBJ2-7, with 8 bases aligning to TRBD2. CDR3 length: 13 amino acids. From germline, CDR1 is MNHEY and CDR2 SMNVEV (reference sequence). As DNA, the CDR3 is TGTGCCAGCAGTGTATCGGGGGGGTACGAGCAGTACTTC. Protein sequence: CASSVSGGYEQYF.

The J gene is TRBJ1-5, the V gene TRBV2; 10 nucleotides agree with TRBD1. The length of the CDR3 is 15 residues. Germline CDR1 SNHLY, CDR2 FYNNEI. With 6 bases clipped from V and 7 bases from J, the junction kept 9 bases outside the gene matches. CDR3 sequence (DNA): TGTGCCAGCAGCAAAAACGGACAGGGGGTCCAGCCCCAGCATTTT. Encoded protein: CASSKNGQGVQPQHF.

The chain is built from TRBV15 and TRBJ2-4; D tentatively fits TRBD1 or TRBD2 (5 bases each). The germline V and J ends were trimmed by 8 bases and 1 base, with 9 bases remaining between them. Germline V lookup: CDR1 LNHNV, CDR2 YYDKDF (reference sequence). This CDR3 contains 13 residues. The DNA for the CDR3 is TGTGCCACCTCAGGGAGTGCCAAAAACATTCAGTACTTC. Translated, it gives CATSGSAKNIQYF. The full variable domain, rest sourced from reference TRBV15 and TRBJ2-4, is DAMVIQNPRYQVTQFGKPVTLSCSQTLNHNVMYWYQQKSSQAPKLLFHYYDKDFNNEADTPDNFQSRRPNTSFCFLDIRSPGLGDTAMYLCATSGSAKNIQYFGAGTRLSVL.

The rearrangement joins TRBV19 to TRBJ1-5; D possibly corresponds to TRBD1 (6 bases). With 5 bases removed from V and 2 bases from J, the gap between germline ends came to 7 bases. The CDR3 is made up of 13 amino acids. Germline CDR1 reads LNHDA; CDR2 reads SQIVND (reference sequence). CDR3 sequence: CASSRQGNQPQHF. CDR3 bases: TGTGCCAGTAGTCGACAGGGCAATCAGCCCCAGCATTTT. Full variable domain (outside the CDR3, taken from reference TRBV19 and TRBJ1-5): DGGITQSPKYLFRKEGQNVTLSCEQNLNHDAMYWYRQDPGQGLRLIYYSQIVNDFQKGDIAEGYSVSREKKESFPLTVTSAQKNPTAFYLCASSRQGNQPQHFGDGTRLSIL.

The CDR3 region is CASSQTSGVYNEQFF. DNA for the CDR3: TGTGCCAGCAGCCAAACTAGCGGGGTGTACAATGAGCAGTTCTTC. The chain couples TRBV6-5 to TRBJ2-1, with 10 bases fitting TRBD2. V was clipped by 6 bases and J by 4 bases; unmatched bases: 6. Germline CDR1 MNHEY, CDR2 SVGAGI. There are 15 residues in the CDR3.

The chain uses TRBV7-9 and TRBJ1-3, with 7 bases identical to TRBD1. The V gene end was trimmed by 4 bases and the J gene end by 4 bases; junction bases not matched to a gene: 7. Germline V gene lookup returns CDR1 SEHNR and CDR2 FQNEAQ (reference sequence). The CDR3 extends over 15 amino acids. The CDR3 region is CASSSARGPGNTIYF. The DNA for the CDR3 is TGTGCCAGCAGCTCAGCAAGGGGGCCCGGAAACACCATATATTTT.

The chain is built from TRBV30 and TRBJ2-3; D gene unclear. The CDR3 consists of 15 residues. The germline V gene has CDR1 GTSNPN and CDR2 SVGIG (reference sequence). Trimming left V 0 bases short and J 2 bases short, with 12 bases between. The CDR3 DNA sequence: TGTGCCTGGAGTGTAGGCTTGTCGAACACAGATACGCAGTATTTT. It is translated as CAWSVGLSNTDTQYF.

The chain has TRBV6-5 and TRBJ1-5; no definite D call. Per the germline V gene, CDR1 is MNHEY and CDR2 is SVGAGI. The CDR3 is made up of 11 amino acids. V lost 6 bases and J 3 bases, leaving 3 bases between the germline ends. Written as DNA, the CDR3 is TGTGCCAGCAGGGACAATCAGCCCCAGCATTTT. Translating gives CASRDNQPQHF.

V usage is TRBV7-9 and J usage is TRBJ2-2; TRBD1 agrees at 10 bases. The CDR3 is 16 residues long. Germline CDR1 reads SEHNR; CDR2 reads FQNEAQ (reference sequence). Trimming cost V 5 bases and J 7 bases; bases outside gene matches: 10. CDR3 nucleotide sequence: TGTGCCAGCAGCCTACTAATTGGACAGGGGGTCGGGGAGCTGTTTTTT. Its protein is CASSLLIGQGVGELFF.

This clone was detected only once. The same CDR3 can be traced to other DNA sequences in this sample. V is TRBV5-1 and J is TRBJ1-2; D is possibly TRBD1 (6 bases). The CDR3 runs 14 residues. Between the trimmed V and J ends, which lost 0 bases and 4 bases, there was a span of 10 bases. CDR1 is SGHRS, CDR2 YFSETQ, per germline. CDR3 in amino acids: CASSLGQAGYGYTF. In nucleotides, the CDR3 is TGCGCCAGCAGCTTGGGACAGGCGGGCTATGGCTACACCTTC.

The V gene is TRBV19, the J gene TRBJ1-2; perhaps TRBD1 as D (6 bases). V dropped 8 bases and J dropped 2 bases, with 9 bases sitting between them. The CDR3 covers 12 residues. Germline lookup yields CDR1 LNHDA and CDR2 SQIVND (reference sequence). DNA for the CDR3: TGTGCCAGTGGTACAGGGAACTATGGCTACACCTTC. As protein: CASGTGNYGYTF.

The chain uses TRBV6-5 and TRBJ1-3; a weak D match, TRBD1 (6 bases). V shed 6 bases and J shed 4 bases, with 13 bases lying between them. The CDR3 has 14 residues. Germline-derived CDR1 and CDR2 are MNHEY and SVGAGI. CDR3 loop: CASRVGGPGNTIYF. The CDR3 DNA reads as TGTGCCAGCAGAGTGGGGGGGCCAGGAAACACCATATATTTT.

This rearrangement joins TRBV2 to TRBJ2-3, with 9 bases that match TRBD2. CDR3 length equals 16 residues. The V gene end was trimmed by 1 base and the J gene end by 4 bases; junction bases not matched to a gene: 6. The germline CDR1 and CDR2 sequences are SNHLY and FYNNEI. CDR3 amino acids: CASSEGASGAPDTQYF. CDR3 DNA: TGTGCCAGCAGTGAAGGGGCTAGCGGGGCCCCAGATACGCAGTATTTT. Variable domain in full (rest from reference TRBV2 and TRBJ2-3): EPEVTQTPSHQVTQMGQEVILRCVPISNHLYFYWYRQILGQKVEFLVSFYNNEISEKSEIFDDQFSVERPDGSNFTLKIRSTKLEDSAMYFCASSEGASGAPDTQYFGPGTRLTVL.

This clone has more than one count but fewer than ten. The chain uses TRBV10-3 and TRBJ2-1; TRBD2 matches at 7 bases. The trim removed 8 bases at V and 3 bases at J, leaving 10 bases unmatched. The CDR3 extends over 15 amino acids. Germline CDR1 ENHRY, CDR2 SYGVKD. The CDR3 bases are TGTGCCATCTTACGCGGGGAGGGAAACTACAATGAGCAGTTCTTC. Its translation is CAILRGEGNYNEQFF.

This chain uses TRBV7-6 with TRBJ2-5, with D perhaps TRBD2 (6 bases). Trimming pared 1 base from V and 1 base from J, leaving 19 bases between. Germline CDR1 SGHVS, CDR2 FNYEAQ. This CDR3 contains 18 residues. The CDR3 DNA is TGTGCCAGCAGCTTAGGTCCCGGAGGGCGTCCCATCCAAGAGACCCAGTACTTC. Translated, it gives CASSLGPGGRPIQETQYF.

The J gene is TRBJ1-6, the V gene TRBV5-4, with 10 nucleotides matching TRBD1. The CDR3 is 14 amino acids. CDR1 SGHNT and CDR2 YYREEE come from the germline V gene (reference sequence). V was pared by 0 bases and J by 10 bases, with 1 base of the junction left unmatched. The CDR3 bases are TGTGCCAGCAGCTTGGAGACAGGGGGCTCACCCCTCCACTTT. This sequence encodes CASSLETGGSPLHF.

The CDR3 DNA follows: TGTGCCAGCAGCTTGGGCGCCTCGGCCACCGGGGAGCTGTTTTTT. Protein product: CASSLGASATGELFF. The chain uses TRBV5-4 and TRBJ2-2, with D unresolved. V was pared by 0 bases and J by 4 bases, with 10 bases between. The CDR3 runs to 15 residues. Germline V CDR1 and CDR2: SGHNT, YYREEE (reference sequence).

This chain joins TRBV10-1 and TRBJ2-5; D possibly corresponds to TRBD1 (6 bases). The CDR3 length is 16 residues. V gave up 9 bases and J gave up 7 bases, with 27 bases separating them. The V gene's germline CDR1 is WNHNN and CDR2 SYGVQD (reference sequence). In DNA form, the CDR3 reads TGCGCCAGAAGAGCCTCCGGGACAAACTTTTCAGGGACCCAGTACTTC. Encoded protein: CARRASGTNFSGTQYF.

This clone appeared once. The J gene is TRBJ2-7, the V gene TRBV11-1, with TRBD1 identical over 10 bases. The CDR3 has 14 amino acids. V lost 5 bases to trimming and J lost 7 bases; unmatched junction nucleotides: 8. The germline V gene encodes CDR1 SGHAT and CDR2 FQDESV (reference sequence). CDR3 region: CASSGTGALGEQYF. The CDR3 region has the DNA TGTGCCAGCAGCGGGACAGGGGCTCTGGGGGAGCAGTACTTC.

The chain combines TRBV27 with TRBJ2-7; possibly TRBD1 or TRBD2 for D (5 bases each). The CDR3 covers 15 residues. V lost 4 bases to trimming and J lost 3 bases, with 16 bases between them. Germline V gives CDR1 MNHEY, CDR2 SMNVEV (reference sequence). The CDR3: CASSSRGARFYEQYF. CDR3 sequence (DNA): TGTGCCAGCAGTTCCCGAGGGGCGCGTTTCTACGAGCAGTACTTC.

The gene calls are TRBV4-3 and TRBJ2-5, with 8 bases aligning to TRBD1. Germline V gene data show CDR1 as LGHNA and CDR2 as YSLEER. The V segment lost 4 bases and the J segment 5 bases; nucleotides outside the gene matches: 12. The CDR3 runs to 16 residues. CDR3 amino acids: CASSPGAGGPGETQYF. The CDR3, as DNA: TGCGCCAGCAGCCCGGGGGCAGGGGGCCCGGGGGAGACCCAGTACTTC.